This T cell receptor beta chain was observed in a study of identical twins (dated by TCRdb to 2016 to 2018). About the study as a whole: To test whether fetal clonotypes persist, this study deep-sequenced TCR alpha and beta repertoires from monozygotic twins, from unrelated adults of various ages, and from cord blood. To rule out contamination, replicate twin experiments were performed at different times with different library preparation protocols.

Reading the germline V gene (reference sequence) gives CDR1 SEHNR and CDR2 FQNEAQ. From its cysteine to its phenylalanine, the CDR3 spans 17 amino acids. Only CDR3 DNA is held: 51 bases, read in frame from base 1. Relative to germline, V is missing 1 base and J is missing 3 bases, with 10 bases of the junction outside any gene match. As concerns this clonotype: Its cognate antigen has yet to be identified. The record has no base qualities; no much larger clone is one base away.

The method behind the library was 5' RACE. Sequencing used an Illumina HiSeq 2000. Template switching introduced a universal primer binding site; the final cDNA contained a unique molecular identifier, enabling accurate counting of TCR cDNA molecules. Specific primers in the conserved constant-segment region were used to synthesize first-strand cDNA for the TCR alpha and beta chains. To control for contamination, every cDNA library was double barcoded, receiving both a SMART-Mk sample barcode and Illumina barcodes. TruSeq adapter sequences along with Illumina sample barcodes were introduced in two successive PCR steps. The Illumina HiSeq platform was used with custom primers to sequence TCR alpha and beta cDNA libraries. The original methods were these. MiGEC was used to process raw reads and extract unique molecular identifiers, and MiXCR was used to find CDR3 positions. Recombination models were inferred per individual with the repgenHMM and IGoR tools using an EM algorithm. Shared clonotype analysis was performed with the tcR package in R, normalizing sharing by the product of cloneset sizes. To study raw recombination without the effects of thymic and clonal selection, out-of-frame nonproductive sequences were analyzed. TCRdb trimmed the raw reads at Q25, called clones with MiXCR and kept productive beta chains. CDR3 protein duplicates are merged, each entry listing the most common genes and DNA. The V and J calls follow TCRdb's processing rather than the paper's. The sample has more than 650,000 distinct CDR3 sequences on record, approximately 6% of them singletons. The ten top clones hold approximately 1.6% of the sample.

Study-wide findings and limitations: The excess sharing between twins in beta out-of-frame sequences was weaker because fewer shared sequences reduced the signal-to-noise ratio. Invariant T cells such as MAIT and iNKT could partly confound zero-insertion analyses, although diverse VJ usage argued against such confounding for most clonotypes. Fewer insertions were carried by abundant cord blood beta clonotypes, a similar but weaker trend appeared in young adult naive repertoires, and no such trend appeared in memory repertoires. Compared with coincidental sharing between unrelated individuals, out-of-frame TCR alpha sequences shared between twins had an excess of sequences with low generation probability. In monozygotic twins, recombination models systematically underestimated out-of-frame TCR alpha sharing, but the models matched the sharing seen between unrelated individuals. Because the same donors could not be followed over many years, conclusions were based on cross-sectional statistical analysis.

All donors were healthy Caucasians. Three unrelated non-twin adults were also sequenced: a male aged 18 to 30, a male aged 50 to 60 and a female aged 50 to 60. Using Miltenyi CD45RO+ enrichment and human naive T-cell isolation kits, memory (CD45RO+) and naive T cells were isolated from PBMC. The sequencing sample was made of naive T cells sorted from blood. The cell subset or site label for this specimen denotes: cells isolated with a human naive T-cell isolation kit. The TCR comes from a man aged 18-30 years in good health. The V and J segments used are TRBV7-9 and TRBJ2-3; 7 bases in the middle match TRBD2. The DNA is TGTGCCAGCAGCTTAGAAATTGGCGGGAGTTGGACAGATACGCAGTATTTT. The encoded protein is CASSLEIGGSWTDTQYF.